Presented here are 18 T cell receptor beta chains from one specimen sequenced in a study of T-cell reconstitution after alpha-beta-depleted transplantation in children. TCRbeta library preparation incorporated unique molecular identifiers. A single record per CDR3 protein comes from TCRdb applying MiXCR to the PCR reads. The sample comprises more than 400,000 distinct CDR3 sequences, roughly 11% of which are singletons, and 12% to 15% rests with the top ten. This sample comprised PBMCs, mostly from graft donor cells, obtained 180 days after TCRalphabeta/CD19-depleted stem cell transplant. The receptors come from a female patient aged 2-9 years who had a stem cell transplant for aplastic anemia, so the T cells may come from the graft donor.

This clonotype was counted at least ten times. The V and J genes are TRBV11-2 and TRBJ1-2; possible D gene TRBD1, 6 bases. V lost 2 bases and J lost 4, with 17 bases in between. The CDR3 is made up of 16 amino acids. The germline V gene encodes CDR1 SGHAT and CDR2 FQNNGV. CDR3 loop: CASSLTGLTGTYGYTF. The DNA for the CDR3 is TGTGCCAGCAGCTTAACAGGGCTAACCGGAACCTATGGCTACACCTTC.

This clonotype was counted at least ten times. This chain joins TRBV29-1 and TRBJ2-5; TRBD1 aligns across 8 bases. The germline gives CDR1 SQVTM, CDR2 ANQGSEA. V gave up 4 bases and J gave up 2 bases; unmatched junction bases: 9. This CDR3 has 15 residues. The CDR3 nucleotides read TGCAGCGTTGGGGCAGGGGGCTATCTTCAAGAGACCCAGTACTTC. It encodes CSVGAGGYLQETQYF. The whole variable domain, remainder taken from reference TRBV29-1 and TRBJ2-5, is SAVISQKPSRDICQRGTSLTIQCQVDSQVTMMFWYRQQPGQSLTLIATANQGSEATYESGFVIDKFPISRPNLTFSTLTVSNMSPEDSSIYLCSVGAGGYLQETQYFGPGTRLLVL.

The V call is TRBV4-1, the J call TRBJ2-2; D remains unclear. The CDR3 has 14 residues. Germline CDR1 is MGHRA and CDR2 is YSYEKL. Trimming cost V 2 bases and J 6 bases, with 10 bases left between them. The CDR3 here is CASSQPHLAGELFF. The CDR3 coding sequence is TGCGCCAGCAGCCAACCCCATCTCGCCGGGGAGCTGTTTTTT.

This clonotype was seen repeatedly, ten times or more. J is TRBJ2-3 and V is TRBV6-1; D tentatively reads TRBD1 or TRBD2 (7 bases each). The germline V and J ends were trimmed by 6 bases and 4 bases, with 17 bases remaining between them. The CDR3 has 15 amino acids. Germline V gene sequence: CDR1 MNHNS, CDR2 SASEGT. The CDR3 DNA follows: TGTGCCAGCAGCCGTACACAGGGGAGGGCAGATACGCAGTATTTT. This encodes CASSRTQGRADTQYF.

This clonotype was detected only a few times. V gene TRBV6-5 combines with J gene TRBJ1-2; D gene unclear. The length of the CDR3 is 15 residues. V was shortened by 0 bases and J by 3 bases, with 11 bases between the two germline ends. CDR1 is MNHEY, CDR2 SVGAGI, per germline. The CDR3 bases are TGTGCCAGCAGTTACTCGGGTCCGGTATACTATGGCTACACCTTC. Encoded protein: CASSYSGPVYYGYTF.

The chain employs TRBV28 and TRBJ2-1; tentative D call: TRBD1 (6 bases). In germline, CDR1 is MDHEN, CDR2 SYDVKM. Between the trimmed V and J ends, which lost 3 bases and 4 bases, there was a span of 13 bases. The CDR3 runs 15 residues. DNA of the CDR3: TGTGCCAGCAGTTTGTCCAGGGGAAGGTACAATGAGCAGTTCTTC. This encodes CASSLSRGRYNEQFF.

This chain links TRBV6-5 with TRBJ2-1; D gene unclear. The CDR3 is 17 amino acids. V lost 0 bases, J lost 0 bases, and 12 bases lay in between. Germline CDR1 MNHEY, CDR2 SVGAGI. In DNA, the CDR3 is TGTGCCAGCAGTTACTCGAAGCCAGCCCGCTCCTACAATGAGCAGTTCTTC. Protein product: CASSYSKPARSYNEQFF.

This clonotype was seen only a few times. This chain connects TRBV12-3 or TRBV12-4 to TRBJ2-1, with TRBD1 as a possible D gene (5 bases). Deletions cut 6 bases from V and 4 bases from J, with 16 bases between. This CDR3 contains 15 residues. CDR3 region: CASSPTGGEYNEQFF. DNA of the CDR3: TGTGCCAGCAGCCCAACAGGTGGCGAGTACAATGAGCAGTTCTTC.

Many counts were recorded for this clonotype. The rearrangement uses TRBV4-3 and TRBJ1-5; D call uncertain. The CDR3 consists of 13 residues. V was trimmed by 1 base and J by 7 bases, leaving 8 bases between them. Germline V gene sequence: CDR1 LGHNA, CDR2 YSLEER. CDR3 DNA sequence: TGCGCCAGCAGCCAAGGCGGAGGGCAGCCCCAGCATTTT. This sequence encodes CASSQGGGQPQHF.

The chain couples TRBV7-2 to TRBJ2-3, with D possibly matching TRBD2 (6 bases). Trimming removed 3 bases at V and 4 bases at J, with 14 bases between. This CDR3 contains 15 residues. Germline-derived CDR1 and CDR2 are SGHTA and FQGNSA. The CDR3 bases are TGTGCCAGCAGCTTCGGAGGGCCTGGCGCAGATACGCAGTATTTT. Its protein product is CASSFGGPGADTQYF.

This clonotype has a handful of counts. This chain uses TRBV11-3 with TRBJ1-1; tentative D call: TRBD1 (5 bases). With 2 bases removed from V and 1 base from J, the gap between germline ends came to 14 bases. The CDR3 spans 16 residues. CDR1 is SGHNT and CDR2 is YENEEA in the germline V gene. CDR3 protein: CASSLSREGWNTEAFF. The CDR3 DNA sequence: TGTGCCAGCAGCTTATCCAGGGAGGGTTGGAACACTGAAGCTTTCTTT.

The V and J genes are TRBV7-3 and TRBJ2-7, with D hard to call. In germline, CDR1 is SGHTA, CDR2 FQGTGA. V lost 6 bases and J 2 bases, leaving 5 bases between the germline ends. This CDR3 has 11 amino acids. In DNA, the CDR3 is TGTGCCAGCAGGGCCCCCTACGAGCAGTACTTC. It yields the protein CASRAPYEQYF.

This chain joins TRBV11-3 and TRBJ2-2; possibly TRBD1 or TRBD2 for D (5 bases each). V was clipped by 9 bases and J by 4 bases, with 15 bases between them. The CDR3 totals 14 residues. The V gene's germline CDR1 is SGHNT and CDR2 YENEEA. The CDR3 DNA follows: TGTGCCAGTAGCCAGGGCGCGGGCACCGGGGAGCTGTTTTTT. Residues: CASSQGAGTGELFF.

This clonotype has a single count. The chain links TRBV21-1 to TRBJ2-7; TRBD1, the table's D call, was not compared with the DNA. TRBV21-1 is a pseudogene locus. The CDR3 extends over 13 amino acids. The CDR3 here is CASTRDRGDEQYV. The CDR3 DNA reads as TGTGCCAGCACCAGGGACAGGGGGGACGAGCAGTACGTC.

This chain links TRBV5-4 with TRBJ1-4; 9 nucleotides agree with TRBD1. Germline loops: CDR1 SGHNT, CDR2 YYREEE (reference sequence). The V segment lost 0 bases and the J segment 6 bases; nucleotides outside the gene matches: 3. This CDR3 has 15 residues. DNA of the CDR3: TGTGCCAGCAGCTTGGATGGGACAGGGTATGAAAAACTGTTTTTT. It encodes CASSLDGTGYEKLFF.

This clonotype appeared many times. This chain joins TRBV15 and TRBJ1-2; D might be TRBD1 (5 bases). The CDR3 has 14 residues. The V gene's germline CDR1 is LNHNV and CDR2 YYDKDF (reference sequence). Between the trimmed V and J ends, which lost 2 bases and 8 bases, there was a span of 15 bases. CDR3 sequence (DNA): TGTGCCACCAGCAGACCTACAAGCCGGGGGGGCTACACCTTC. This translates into CATSRPTSRGGYTF. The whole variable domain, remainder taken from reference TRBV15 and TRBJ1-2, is DAMVIQNPRYQVTQFGKPVTLSCSQTLNHNVMYWYQQKSSQAPKLLFHYYDKDFNNEADTPDNFQSRRPNTSFCFLDIRSPGLGDTAMYLCATSRPTSRGGYTFGSGTRLTVV.

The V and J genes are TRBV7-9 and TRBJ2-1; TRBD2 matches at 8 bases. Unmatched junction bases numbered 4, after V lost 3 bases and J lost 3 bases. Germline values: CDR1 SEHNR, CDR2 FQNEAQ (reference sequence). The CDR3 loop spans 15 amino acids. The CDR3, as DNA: TGTGCCAGCAGCTTCACCGGGACTAGCTACAATGAGCAGTTCTTC. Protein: CASSFTGTSYNEQFF.

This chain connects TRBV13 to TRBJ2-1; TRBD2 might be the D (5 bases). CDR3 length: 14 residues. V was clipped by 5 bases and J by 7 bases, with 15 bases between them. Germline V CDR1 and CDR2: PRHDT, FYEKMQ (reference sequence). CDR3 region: CASSTGMLCNEQFF. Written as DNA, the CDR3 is TGTGCCAGCAGCACCGGGATGCTATGTAATGAGCAGTTCTTC.